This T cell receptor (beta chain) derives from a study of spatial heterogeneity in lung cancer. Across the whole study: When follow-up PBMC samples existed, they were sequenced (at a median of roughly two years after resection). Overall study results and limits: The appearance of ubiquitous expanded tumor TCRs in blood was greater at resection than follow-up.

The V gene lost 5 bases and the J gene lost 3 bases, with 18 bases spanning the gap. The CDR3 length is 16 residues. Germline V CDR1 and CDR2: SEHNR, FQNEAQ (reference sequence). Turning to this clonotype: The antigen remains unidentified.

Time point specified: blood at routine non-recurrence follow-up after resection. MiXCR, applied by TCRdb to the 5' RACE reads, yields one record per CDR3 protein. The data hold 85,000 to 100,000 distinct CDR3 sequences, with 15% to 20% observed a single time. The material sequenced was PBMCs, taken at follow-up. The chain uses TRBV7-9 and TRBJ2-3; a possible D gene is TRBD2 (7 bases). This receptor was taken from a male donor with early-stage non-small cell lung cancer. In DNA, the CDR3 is TGTGCCAGCAGCCCCCAGGAAGGGGGGGTAACAGATACGCAGTATTTT. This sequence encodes CASSPQEGGVTDTQYF.